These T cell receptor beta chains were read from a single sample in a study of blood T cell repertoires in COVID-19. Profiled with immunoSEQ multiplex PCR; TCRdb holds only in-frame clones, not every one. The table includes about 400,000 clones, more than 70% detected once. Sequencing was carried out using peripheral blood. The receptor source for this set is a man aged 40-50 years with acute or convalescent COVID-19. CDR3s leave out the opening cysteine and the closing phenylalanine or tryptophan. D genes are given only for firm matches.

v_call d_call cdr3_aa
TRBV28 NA ASRSSYEQF
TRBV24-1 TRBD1 ATGTGTGNTEAF
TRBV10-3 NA AISGTEYGYT
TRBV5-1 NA ASSNNMDPGETQY
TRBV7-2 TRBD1 ASSIGTAEAF
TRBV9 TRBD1 ASSVGVMDRDTGELF
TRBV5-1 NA ASSLGQGSHNEQF
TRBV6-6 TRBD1 ASSYSDRKETQY
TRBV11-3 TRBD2 ASSTYGGSGTGELF
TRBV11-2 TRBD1 ASSQTGINQPQH
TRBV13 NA ASSRYEQY
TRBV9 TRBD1 ASSVAVGQGPEAF
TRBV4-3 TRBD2 ASSPGRGLAYEQY
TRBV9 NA ASSAGPNRVWNTEAF
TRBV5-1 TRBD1 ASSNPGQGPQPQH
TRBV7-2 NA ASRAGGGLGGYT
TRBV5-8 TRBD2 ASSQREGYEQY
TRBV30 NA AWSVPGTDTQY
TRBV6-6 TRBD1 ASRSDRDEQY
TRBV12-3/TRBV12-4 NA ASTGGGSEAF